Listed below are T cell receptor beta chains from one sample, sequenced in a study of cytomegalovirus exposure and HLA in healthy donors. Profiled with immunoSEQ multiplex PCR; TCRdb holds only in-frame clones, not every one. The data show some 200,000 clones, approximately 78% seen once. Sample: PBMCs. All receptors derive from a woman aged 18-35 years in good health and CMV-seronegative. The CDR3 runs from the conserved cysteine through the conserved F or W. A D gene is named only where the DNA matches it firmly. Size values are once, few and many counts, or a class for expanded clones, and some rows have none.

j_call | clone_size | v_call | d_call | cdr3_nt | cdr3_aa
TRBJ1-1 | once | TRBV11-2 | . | TGTGCCAGCAGCCCACAGGGCGCTGAAGCTTTCTTT | CASSPQGAEAFF
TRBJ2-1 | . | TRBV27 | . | TGTGCCAGCAGCCAACTACGGGGAAGCTCCTACAATGAGCAGTTCTTC | CASSQLRGSSYNEQFF
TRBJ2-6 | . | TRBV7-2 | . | TGTGCCAGCAGCCTCTATCGGACAGCTACCCCCTCTGGGGCCAACGTCCTGACTTTC | CASSLYRTATPSGANVLTF
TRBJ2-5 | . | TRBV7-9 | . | TGTGCCAGCAGCTTAGGCCTACAAGAGACCCAGTACTTC | CASSLGLQETQYF
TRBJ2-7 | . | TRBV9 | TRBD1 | TGTGCCAGCAGCCCAGACGGGACAGGGCTTTACGAGCAGTACTTC | CASSPDGTGLYEQYF
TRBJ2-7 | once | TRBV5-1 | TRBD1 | TGCGCCAGCAGCCCTGGACAGGGGGCAGCCGAGCAGTACTTC | CASSPGQGAAEQYF
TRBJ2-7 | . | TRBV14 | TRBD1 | TGTGCCAGCAGCCATCCTTCTACGGGACAGGGGTACGAGCAGTACTTC | CASSHPSTGQGYEQYF
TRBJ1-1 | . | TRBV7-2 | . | TGTGCCAGCCTCTTCGACAGGAACACTGAAGCTTTCTTT | CASLFDRNTEAFF
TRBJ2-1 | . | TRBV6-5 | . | TGTGCCAGCAGTTACTCCTCGCAGGGGCATGAGCAGTTCTTC | CASSYSSQGHEQFF
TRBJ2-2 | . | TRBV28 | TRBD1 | TGTGCCAGCAGTTTAGGGGACAGACACACCGGGGAGCTGTTTTTT | CASSLGDRHTGELFF
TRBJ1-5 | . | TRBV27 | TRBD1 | TGTGCCAGCAGCCCGGGGGACAGGGTTTATCAGCCCCAGCATTTT | CASSPGDRVYQPQHF
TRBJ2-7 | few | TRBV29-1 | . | TGCAGCGTTGAAGATCGGCGTGTTCGAGGCTCCTACGAGCAGTACTTC | CSVEDRRVRGSYEQYF
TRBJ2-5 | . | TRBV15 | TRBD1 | TGTGCCACCAGCAGAGATTGGAGGGACAGGGGTGAGACCCAGTACTTC | CATSRDWRDRGETQYF
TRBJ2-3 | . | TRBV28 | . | . | CASSSSDMTLSDTQYF
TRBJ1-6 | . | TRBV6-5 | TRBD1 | TGTGCCAGCAGTTGGTCGACAGGGGCTAAAAATTCACCCCTCCACTTT | CASSWSTGAKNSPLHF
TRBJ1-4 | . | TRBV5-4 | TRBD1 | TGTGCCAGCAGTCCAGACAGGGGTATCAATGAAAAACTGTTTTTT | CASSPDRGINEKLFF
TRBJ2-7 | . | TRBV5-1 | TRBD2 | TGCGCCAGCAGCTTGGGGGCGGGAGTCCGGGAGCAGTACTTC | CASSLGAGVREQYF
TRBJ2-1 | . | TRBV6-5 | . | TGTGCCAGCAGAGAGGCCTACAATGAGCAGTTCTTC | CASREAYNEQFF
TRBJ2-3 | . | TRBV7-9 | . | TGTGCCAGCAGCAGGGACACCACAGATACGCAGTATTTT | CASSRDTTDTQYF
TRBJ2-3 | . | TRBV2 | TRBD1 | TGTGCCAGGGGACAGGGACCAGATACGCAGTATTTT | CARGQGPDTQYF
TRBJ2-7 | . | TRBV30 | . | TGTGCCTGGAGTGTACGGAGCGGAATCTACGAGCAGTACTTC | CAWSVRSGIYEQYF
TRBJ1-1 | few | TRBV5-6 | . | TGTGCCAGCAGCTTAGCAACTGAAGCTTTCTTT | CASSLATEAFF
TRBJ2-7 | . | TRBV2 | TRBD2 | TGTGCCAGCAGTGACGACGGGGAGGGTGGGTACTACGAGCAGTACTTC | CASSDDGEGGYYEQYF
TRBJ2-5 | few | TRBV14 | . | TGTGCCAGCAGCCAAGGACGGGTGGGAGCAGAGACCCAGTACTTC | CASSQGRVGAETQYF
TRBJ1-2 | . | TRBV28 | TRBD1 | TGTGCCAGCAGCTCGGGACAGCAAGATGGCTACACCTTC | CASSSGQQDGYTF
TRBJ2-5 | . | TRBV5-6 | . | TGTGCCAGCAGCTTGGGAGCGGGCCAAGAGACCCAGTACTTC | CASSLGAGQETQYF
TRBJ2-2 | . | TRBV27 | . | TGTGCCAGCAGTGGCCCAGGGCACGGGGAGCTGTTTTTT | CASSGPGHGELFF
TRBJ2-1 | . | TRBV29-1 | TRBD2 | TGCAGCGTGTCCCCAGACCCAGGGAGCGGGAACCTTTACAATGAGCAGTTCTTC | CSVSPDPGSGNLYNEQFF
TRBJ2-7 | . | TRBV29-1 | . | TGCAGCGTTGTGCTTCGGGATACCTACGAGCAGTACTTC | CSVVLRDTYEQYF
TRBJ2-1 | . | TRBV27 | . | TGTGCCAGCAGTTTATTTAGAAACCCGTTCAATGAGCAGTTCTTC | CASSLFRNPFNEQFF
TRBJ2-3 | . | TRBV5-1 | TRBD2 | TGCGCCAGCAGCTCCGGGACTAGCTATGATACGCAGTATTTT | CASSSGTSYDTQYF
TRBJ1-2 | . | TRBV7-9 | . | TGTGCCAGCAGCTCCTTATTAGAAAATGGCTACACCTTC | CASSSLLENGYTF
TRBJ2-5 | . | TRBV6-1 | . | TGTGCCAGCAGTGGGGAGCAGTACTTC | CASSGEQYF
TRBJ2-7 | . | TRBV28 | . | TGTGCCAGCAGTTCTAAAAACTACGAGCAGTACTTC | CASSSKNYEQYF
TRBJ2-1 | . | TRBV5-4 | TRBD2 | TGTGCCAGCAGCCCTCCCCTAGCGGGGGGTGGGAATGAGCAGTTCTTC | CASSPPLAGGGNEQFF
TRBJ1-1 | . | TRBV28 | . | TGTGCCAGCAGTTCGGAGGGGACTGAAGCTTTCTTT | CASSSEGTEAFF
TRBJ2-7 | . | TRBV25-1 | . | TGTGCCAGCAGTGACTATAGCTCCTACGAGCAGTACTTC | CASSDYSSYEQYF
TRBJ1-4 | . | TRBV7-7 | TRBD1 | TGTGCCAGCAGCAAAGGGGGCGGTGAAAAACTGTTTTTT | CASSKGGGEKLFF
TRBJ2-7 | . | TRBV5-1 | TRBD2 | TGCGCCAGCAGCTGGGGACTAGCGGGGTTAAGCGAGCAGTACTTC | CASSWGLAGLSEQYF
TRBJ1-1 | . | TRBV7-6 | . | TGTGCCAGCAGCTTAGTTCGGGGTGCGAACACTGAAGCTTTCTTT | CASSLVRGANTEAFF